Listed below are T cell receptor beta chains from one sample, sequenced in a study of STAT5B mutations in CD4+ large granular lymphocyte leukemia. Sequencing used immunoSEQ multiplex PCR; TCRdb keeps in-frame clones, though not all of them. The table records about 37,000 clones, approximately 71% of them present only once. Sequencing used CD4+ T cells from blood buffy coats. These receptors originate from a human donor in good health. Each CDR3 is given without its conserved first and last residue.

cdr3_aa: ASSLGRGSTDTQY
v_call: TRBV5-1

cdr3_aa: ASSQSGTGYEKLF
v_call: TRBV4-1

cdr3_aa: ASSPSLWGVIGELF
v_call: TRBV7-2

cdr3_aa: ASSLGLSGGELF
v_call: TRBV11-2

cdr3_aa: ASSLTSTVTETQY
v_call: TRBV5-4

cdr3_aa: ASSTPGLFWGYT
v_call: TRBV25-1

cdr3_aa: ASSQEARTAYGYT
v_call: TRBV4-1

cdr3_aa: ASSHRTVTGELF
v_call: TRBV7-2

cdr3_aa: ASSFSTGNSPLH
v_call: TRBV27

cdr3_aa: ASSYGQGGGTDTQY
v_call: TRBV6-6

cdr3_aa: ASTETQY
v_call: TRBV5-1

cdr3_aa: ASSQDLRPNQPQH
v_call: TRBV4-3

cdr3_aa: ASRAQETQY
v_call: TRBV5-1

cdr3_aa: ASSYENNSPLH
v_call: TRBV6-5

cdr3_aa: ASSQQGGGAGELF
v_call: TRBV19